This T cell receptor (beta chain) was identified during a study of cytomegalovirus exposure and HLA in healthy donors. Regarding the study as a whole: Being indistinguishable, some V segments were excluded, TRBV6-2 and TRBV6-3 among them.

The length of the CDR3 is 12 residues. Trimming left V 10 bases short and J 5 bases short, with 12 bases between. The germline V gene has CDR1 MDHEN and CDR2 SYDVKM. Vbeta (60) and Jbeta (13) primers were used in the PCR. Sequenced by immunoSEQ multiplex PCR; TCRdb stores in-frame clones only, minus some. The repertoire consists of under 150,000 clones, with more than 75% occurring once and the leading ten covering 3.9%. Remarks on this clone: Its specificity is unknown.

The source is a young man in good health and CMV-seronegative. Sequencing was carried out using PBMCs. The chain joins TRBV28 to TRBJ2-1; tentative D call: TRBD2 (6 bases). CDR3 amino acids: CAIPGLDNEQFF. Written as DNA, the CDR3 is TGTGCCATCCCGGGACTCGACAATGAGCAGTTCTTC.